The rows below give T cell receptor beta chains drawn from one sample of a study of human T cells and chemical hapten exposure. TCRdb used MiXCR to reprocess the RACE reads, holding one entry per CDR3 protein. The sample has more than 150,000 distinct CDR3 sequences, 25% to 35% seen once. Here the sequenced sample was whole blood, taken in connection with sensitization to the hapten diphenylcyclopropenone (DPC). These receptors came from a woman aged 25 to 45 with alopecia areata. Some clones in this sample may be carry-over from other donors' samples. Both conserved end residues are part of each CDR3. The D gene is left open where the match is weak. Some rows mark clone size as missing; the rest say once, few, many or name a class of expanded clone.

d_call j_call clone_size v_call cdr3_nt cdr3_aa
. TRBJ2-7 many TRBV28 TGTGCCAGCAGCCCGGACAGTTCCTACGAGCAGTACTTC CASSPDSSYEQYF
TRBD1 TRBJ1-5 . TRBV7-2 TGTGCCAGCAGCGCGGGGACAGGGACTCAGCCCCAGCATTTT CASSAGTGTQPQHF
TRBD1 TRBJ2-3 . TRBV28 TGTGCCAGCAGAAAGACAGGGCAGGGGACAGATACGCAGTATTTT CASRKTGQGTDTQYF
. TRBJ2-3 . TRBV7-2 TGTGCCAGCAGCTTAGCGCATATCACAGATACGCAGTATTTT CASSLAHITDTQYF
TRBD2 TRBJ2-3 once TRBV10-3 TGTGCCATCAGGGGACTAGCGGTAGATACGCAGTATTTT CAIRGLAVDTQYF
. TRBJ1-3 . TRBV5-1 TGCGCCAGCCGCCTCAGCTCTGGAAACACCATATATTTT CASRLSSGNTIYF
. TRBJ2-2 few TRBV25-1 TGTGCCAGCAGGCCTGCGGCCCCTGGGGAGCTGTTTTTT CASRPAAPGELFF
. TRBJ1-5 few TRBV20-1 TGCAGTGCCCCCATGGTAGGGGCCTATCAGCCCCAGCATTTT CSAPMVGAYQPQHF
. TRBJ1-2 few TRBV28 TGTGCCACCACGACAGGCCATAACTATGGCTACACCTTC CATTTGHNYGYTF
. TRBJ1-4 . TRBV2 TGTGCCAGCAGACCTTCTTCAACTAATGAAAAACTGTTTTTT CASRPSSTNEKLFF
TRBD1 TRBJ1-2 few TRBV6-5 TGTGCCAGCAGTAGCCGACAGGGACGAGGGGGCTACACCTTC CASSSRQGRGGYTF
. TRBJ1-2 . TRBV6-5 TGTGCCAGCCGAGAATCGGGACTCCCGAATGGCTACACCTTC CASRESGLPNGYTF
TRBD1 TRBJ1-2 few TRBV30 TGTGCCTGGAATTGGCGGGACAGGGGCTATGGCTACACCTTC CAWNWRDRGYGYTF
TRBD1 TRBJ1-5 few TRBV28 TGTGCCAGCAGCACCCAGGGGGGCAGTAGGACCCAGCATTTT CASSTQGGSRTQHF
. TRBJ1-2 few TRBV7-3 TGTGCCAGCAGCCCCAGGAGCTTTAACTATGGCTACACCTTC CASSPRSFNYGYTF
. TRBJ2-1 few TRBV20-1 TGCAGTGCTAGACCCGGCGGAGCCTACAATGAGCAGTTCTTC CSARPGGAYNEQFF
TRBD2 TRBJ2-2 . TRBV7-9 TGTGCCAGCAGCCGCGGGGGTTCGAACACCGGGGAGCTGTTTTTT CASSRGGSNTGELFF
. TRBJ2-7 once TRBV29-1 TGCAGCGTTGCCAGGGGTTACGAGCAGTACTTC CSVARGYEQYF
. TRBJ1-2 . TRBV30 TGTGCCTGGAGCTTGTCGGGGGAGGGCTACACCTTC CAWSLSGEGYTF
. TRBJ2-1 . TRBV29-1 TGCAGCGTTGAAGCCAGGGATCCCTACAATGAGCAGTTCTTC CSVEARDPYNEQFF
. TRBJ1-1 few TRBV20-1 TGCAGTGCTAGAGCTCCCCCCTCTCCCCAGGGAAATCGAGTAGTGAACACTGAAGCTTTCTTT CSARAPPSPQGNRVVNTEAFF
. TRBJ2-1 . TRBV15 TGTGCCACCAGCAGGAGACAGGGAGGTGGAAATGAGCAGTTCTTC CATSRRQGGGNEQFF
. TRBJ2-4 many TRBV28 TGTGCCAGCAGTTCCGCAGTATCTGTAGCCAAAAACATTCAGTACTTC CASSSAVSVAKNIQYF
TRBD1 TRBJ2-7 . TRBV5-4 TGTGCCAGCAGCTGGGGCAGGGGGCCAAGCTACGAGCAGTACTTC CASSWGRGPSYEQYF
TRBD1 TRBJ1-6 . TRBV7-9 TGTGCCAGCAGTGACGGACAGGGGGATTCACCCCTCCACTTT CASSDGQGDSPLHF
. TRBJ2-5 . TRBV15 TGTGCCACCAGCAGAGACGGCCGAGGACGAGAGACCCAGTACTTC CATSRDGRGRETQYF
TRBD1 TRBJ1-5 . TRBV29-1 TGCAGCGTAGGACAGGGTCTGAATCAGCCCCAGCATTTT CSVGQGLNQPQHF
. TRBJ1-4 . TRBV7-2 TGTGCCAGCAGCTCAGTACCCACCGCAACTAATGAAAAACTGTTTTTT CASSSVPTATNEKLFF
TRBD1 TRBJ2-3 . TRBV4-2 TGTGCCAGCAGCCCCCCCCGACAGGGGGCAGATACGCAGTATTTT CASSPPRQGADTQYF